A selection of T cell receptor beta chains follows, all from one sample in a study of blood T cells in healthy people across ages. TCRdb re-analysed the 5' RACE reads in MiXCR, keeping a single row per CDR3 protein. The sample lists about 830,000 distinct CDR3 sequences; roughly 60% were seen once. The sample taken for sequencing was blood. These receptors originate from a man younger than 45 in good health. Both conserved end residues are part of each CDR3.

V	J	length	CDR3
TRBV27	TRBJ2-1	14	CASSLSRQGNEQFF
TRBV24-1	TRBJ2-2	15	CATSEVRGDGGELFF
TRBV15	TRBJ1-5	16	CATSRTGEVSNQPQHF
TRBV15	TRBJ2-7	12	CATSPRGDEQYF
TRBV18	-	15	CASSPVPGQGGEQYF
TRBV3-1	TRBJ2-3	17	CASSQDTRQGALDTQYF
TRBV18	TRBJ2-7	15	CASSPNGRGDYEQYF
TRBV29-1	TRBJ2-6	14	CSVKWTAGANVLTF
TRBV11-1	TRBJ2-1	12	CASSHHSDEQFF
TRBV7-2	TRBJ2-7	14	CASSPRRGFYEQYF
TRBV28	TRBJ2-7	13	CASSFPSPYEQYF
TRBV3-1	TRBJ2-7	15	CASSQEILGRNEQYF
TRBV5-1	TRBJ2-1	15	CASSSFAGGGNEQFF
TRBV6-1	TRBJ1-1	13	CASSEVMNTEAFF
TRBV4-3	-	14	CASSQVIGAETQYF
TRBV10-3	TRBJ2-3	14	CAISDGFRTDTQYF
TRBV12-3/TRBV12-4	TRBJ2-1	12	CASSLLSREQFF
TRBV3-1	TRBJ2-1	18	CASSQVQRGVSSYNEQFF
TRBV6-5	TRBJ2-7	15	CASSFIGSKTYEQYF
TRBV27	-	14	CASSLLLGGETQYF
TRBV5-5	TRBJ2-3	15	CASSLLDRGTDTQYF
TRBV9	TRBJ2-1	15	CASSTRVGRWNEQFF
TRBV7-9	TRBJ1-1	14	CASRQPRQGARAFF
TRBV7-9	TRBJ2-5	13	CASSYWGGETQYF
TRBV29-1	TRBJ2-5	16	CSVEAGTGREYNEQYF
TRBV29-1	TRBJ1-2	13	CSVLPGGNYGYTF
TRBV7-2	TRBJ2-3	15	CASSFRDLSTDTQYF
TRBV7-3	TRBJ2-6	13	CASSLAGANVLTF
TRBV7-3	TRBJ2-1	13	CASSLTFGNEQFF
TRBV30	TRBJ2-1	15	CAWTPETSEGNEQFF
TRBV7-9	TRBJ2-4	15	CASSLAQGGEDIQYF
TRBV29-1	TRBJ2-7	15	CSVEDGGLGGGEQYF
TRBV29-1	TRBJ2-4	14	CSAEDRTDKNIQYF
TRBV7-2	TRBJ2-3	16	CASSFLAGGGTDTQYF
TRBV4-1	TRBJ2-7	16	CASSPRLADRSYEQYF
TRBV5-1	TRBJ2-7	16	CASSNPTGTHNYEQYF
TRBV4-3	TRBJ2-1	16	CASSQDLGQMLNEQFF